This TCR beta chain was recovered during a study of T cell responses to AZD1222 COVID-19 vaccine. The repertoire was sequenced with immunoSEQ multiplex PCR; TCRdb's copy has only in-frame clones and lacks some. The sample has about 140,000 clones, approximately 90% seen once. CDR1 and CDR2 from the germline V gene are SGHNT and YYREEE (reference sequence). CDR3 length: 14 residues. V was shortened by 4 bases and J by 2 bases, with 12 bases between the two germline ends. Sequenced material: peripheral blood, taken on day 0 of AZD1222 vaccination. This TCR derives from an adult in good health. The rearrangement uses TRBV5-4 and TRBJ1-1; D is unresolved. The DNA of the CDR3 is TGTGCCAGCAGCCCTAGGAACTCTAACACTGAAGCTTTCTTT. Its translation: CASSPRNSNTEAFF.